These 20 T cell receptor beta chains originate from one sample sequenced in a study of blood T cell repertoires in COVID-19. Only in-frame clones appear in the TCRdb table, and some are missing; sequencing was by immunoSEQ multiplex PCR. The sample has under 400,000 clones; almost 90% are singletons. The sequencing sample was made of peripheral blood. The receptors derive from a man between 18 and 29 years old with active or convalescent COVID-19.

The rearrangement links TRBV27 to TRBJ1-5; 8 bases agree with TRBD1. After removal of 6 bases from V and 0 bases from J, the junction contained 4 bases not matched to a gene. The CDR3 loop spans 15 amino acids. CDR1 is MNHEY and CDR2 is SMNVEV in the germline V gene (reference sequence). CDR3 bases: TGTGCCAGCAGGCAGGGGGCGAGTAGCAATCAGCCCCAGCATTTT. It codes for CASRQGASSNQPQHF.

The J gene is TRBJ1-2, the V gene TRBV28; D is possibly TRBD1 (5 bases). V lost 4 bases, J lost 4 bases, and 10 bases lay in between. The CDR3 consists of 13 residues. CDR1 is MDHEN and CDR2 is SYDVKM in the germline V gene. The CDR3 reads CASSSRAVYGYTF. The CDR3 DNA sequence: TGTGCCAGCAGTTCCAGGGCCGTCTATGGCTACACCTTC.

This clone is a singleton in its sample. J is TRBJ1-1 and V is TRBV6-4; 8 bases agree with TRBD1. V was pared by 5 bases and J by 1 base, with 6 bases of the junction left unmatched. Germline lookup yields CDR1 MRHNA and CDR2 SNTAGT. This CDR3 comprises 15 residues. This chain's CDR3 is CASSPKGQANTEAFF. The CDR3 DNA is TGTGCCAGCAGTCCCAAGGGACAGGCGAACACTGAAGCTTTCTTT.

This clone has a single count. The V and J genes are TRBV3-1 (or the pseudogene TRBV3-2) and TRBJ1-5; tentative D call: TRBD1 (6 bases). The CDR3 consists of 14 residues. The V gene lost 3 bases and the J gene lost 6 bases, with 12 bases spanning the gap. Germline V gene lookup returns CDR1 LGHDT and CDR2 YNNKEL (reference sequence). The CDR3 loop is CASSHGAGAQPQHF. The CDR3 DNA sequence: TGTGCCAGCAGCCATGGGGCGGGGGCTCAGCCCCAGCATTTT.

This clone was found once. The chain joins TRBV5-1 to TRBJ1-6; TRBD1 is a possible D gene (6 bases). V was trimmed by 0 bases and J by 8 bases, leaving 9 bases between them. Germline V gives CDR1 SGHRS, CDR2 YFSETQ. The CDR3 is made up of 14 amino acids. Written as DNA, the CDR3 is TGCGCCAGCAGCTTGGTTACAGGGCATTCACCCCTCCACTTT. This gives the protein CASSLVTGHSPLHF.

The J gene is TRBJ2-3, the V gene TRBV24-1, with TRBD2 matching 7 bases. Trimming cost V 5 bases and J 0 bases; bases outside gene matches: 10. The length of the CDR3 is 17 residues. Germline loops: CDR1 KGHDR, CDR2 SFDVKD. The CDR3 region is CATSAGRASGSTDTQYF. CDR3 DNA sequence: TGTGCCACCAGTGCAGGGCGGGCTAGCGGAAGCACAGATACGCAGTATTTT.

V and J are TRBV5-4 and TRBJ2-7, with 9 bases aligning to TRBD2. From germline, CDR1 is SGHNT and CDR2 YYREEE (reference sequence). V was pared by 0 bases and J by 3 bases, with 10 bases of the junction left unmatched. The CDR3 is made up of 17 amino acids. CDR3 sequence: CASSLGVASSGDYEQYF. The DNA of the CDR3 is TGTGCCAGCAGCTTGGGAGTGGCGTCTAGCGGGGACTACGAGCAGTACTTC.

The gene calls are TRBV6-2 or TRBV6-3 and TRBJ1-5; D might be TRBD1 (6 bases). The length of the CDR3 is 15 residues. Germline V gives CDR1 MNHEY, CDR2 SVGEGT. Trimming removed 2 bases from V and 2 bases from J, with 10 bases in between. The CDR3 protein is CASSYKQGGNQPQHF. The CDR3 nucleotides are TGTGCCAGCAGTTACAAACAGGGTGGCAATCAGCCCCAGCATTTT.

V is TRBV11-2 and J is TRBJ1-4; D perhaps matches TRBD1 (5 bases). V was trimmed by 5 bases and J by 2 bases, leaving 15 bases between them. Germline CDR1 reads SGHAT; CDR2 reads FQNNGV. The CDR3 runs to 16 residues. CDR3 DNA: TGTGCCAGCAGCGGGGGGTCCTGGCCGACTAATGAAAAACTGTTTTTT. Translating gives CASSGGSWPTNEKLFF. The variable domain in full, with the rest retrieved from reference TRBV11-2 and TRBJ1-4, is EAGVAQSPRYKIIEKRQSVAFWCNPISGHATLYWYQQILGQGPKLLIQFQNNGVVDDSQLPKDRFSAERLKGVDSTLKIQPAKLEDSAVYLCASSGGSWPTNEKLFFGSGTQLSVL.

The V call is TRBV18, the J call TRBJ1-1; no reliable D call. Germline V gives CDR1 KGHSH, CDR2 LQKENI. The CDR3 has 16 residues. V was cut by 1 base and J by 2 bases, with 14 bases left in between. The DNA of the CDR3 is TGTGCCAGCTCACCACAGAACGTCGGTTCTAACACTGAAGCTTTCTTT. Its translation: CASSPQNVGSNTEAFF.

This sequence joins TRBV28 and TRBJ2-3, with TRBD2 as a possible D gene (5 bases). The CDR3 totals 15 residues. Trimming took 10 bases from V and 1 from J, leaving 18 bases between them. Germline lookup yields CDR1 MDHEN and CDR2 SYDVKM. CDR3 sequence: CATRKPAGGTDTQYF. In DNA, the CDR3 is TGTGCCACAAGAAAACCCGCCGGGGGCACAGATACGCAGTATTTT. Supplemented by reference TRBV28 and TRBJ2-3, the full variable domain reads DVKVTQSSRYLVKRTGEKVFLECVQDMDHENMFWYRQDPGLGLRLIYFSYDVKMKEKGDIPEGYSVSREKKERFSLILESASTNQTSMYLCATRKPAGGTDTQYFGPGTRLTVL.

V usage is TRBV6-2 or TRBV6-3 and J usage is TRBJ1-3; D might be TRBD1 (6 bases). There are 15 residues in the CDR3. V lost 5 bases, J lost 10 bases, and 21 bases lay in between. The V gene's germline CDR1 is MNHEY and CDR2 SVGEGT. Here the CDR3 reads CASSLNRDLGGTIYF. CDR3 DNA: TGTGCCAGCAGTCTCAACAGGGACCTCGGTGGGACCATATATTTT.

The chain uses TRBV5-5 and TRBJ2-2, with 11 bases matching TRBD1. CDR1 and CDR2 from the germline V gene are SGHKS and YYEKEE (reference sequence). The CDR3 length is 17 residues. The V segment lost 4 bases and the J segment 4 bases; nucleotides outside the gene matches: 9. CDR3 sequence reads: CASSGWTGGGSTGELFF. The DNA of the CDR3 is TGTGCCAGCAGCGGCTGGACAGGGGGCGGCAGCACCGGGGAGCTGTTTTTT.

This chain joins TRBV19 and TRBJ1-2; no definite D call. The CDR3 runs 15 residues. Germline CDR1 reads LNHDA; CDR2 reads SQIVND (reference sequence). V was trimmed by 5 bases and J by 2 bases, leaving 15 bases between them. The CDR3 region is CASSHPSSRNYGYTF. CDR3 nucleotide sequence: TGTGCCAGTAGTCATCCGTCATCCAGGAACTATGGCTACACCTTC.

CDR3 sequence (DNA): TGTGCCAGCAGTGAGACAGACTTAATGAACACTGAAGCTTTCTTT. The encoded protein is CASSETDLMNTEAFF. This sequence joins TRBV6-1 and TRBJ1-1; D might be TRBD1 (5 bases). The CDR3 loop spans 15 amino acids. Looked up from germline, CDR1 is MNHNS and CDR2 is SASEGT. Trimming took off 3 bases at V and 0 bases at J, with 11 bases between the two ends.

V gene TRBV6-5 combines with J gene TRBJ1-1, with D unresolved. V was shortened by 6 bases and J by 5 bases, with 13 bases between the two germline ends. Germline lookup yields CDR1 MNHEY and CDR2 SVGAGI. The CDR3 has 13 residues. The DNA for the CDR3 is TGTGCCAGCAGCAGCGCCCTGAGGACTGAAGCTTTCTTT. It translates to CASSSALRTEAFF.

The gene calls are TRBV10-3 and TRBJ1-2; 8 nucleotides line up with TRBD1. CDR1 and CDR2 (germline): ENHRY, SYGVKD. V was clipped by 3 bases and J by 7 bases; unmatched bases: 13. This CDR3 contains 16 residues. The CDR3 bases are TGTGCCATCAGTGAAGACAGGGGCGCATCCAGTGGTGGCTACACCTTC. Translation: CAISEDRGASSGGYTF.

As for this clone: At one end, the junction sequence differs from germline, possibly due to a read error. V and J are TRBV6-5 and TRBJ2-6, with a possible D match to TRBD1 (5 bases). The germline CDR1 and CDR2 sequences are MNHEY and SVGAGI. The CDR3 contains 16 residues. CDR3 residues: CASSYSTRAGANVLTF. CDR3 nucleotide sequence: TGTGCCAGCAGTTACTCGACCAGGGCTGGGGCCAACGTGCTGACTTTC.

Written as DNA, the CDR3 is TGTGCCACCCGACAACGAAGCAATCAGCCCCAGCATTTT. Amino acids: CATRQRSNQPQHF. This chain links TRBV6-5 with TRBJ1-5, with D unclear. The CDR3 sequence is 13 residues long. With 10 bases removed from V and 1 base from J, the gap between germline ends came to 11 bases. The germline V gene encodes CDR1 MNHEY and CDR2 SVGAGI.

The V gene is TRBV7-3, the J gene TRBJ1-2; D possibly corresponds to TRBD1 (6 bases). The V and J ends lost 1 base and 0 bases respectively, with 18 bases between them. Germline-derived CDR1 and CDR2 are SGHTA and FQGTGA. The CDR3 consists of 18 residues. The CDR3 sequence: CASSLIEWGQSPNYGYTF. The CDR3 bases are TGTGCCAGCAGCTTAATCGAATGGGGGCAATCACCTAACTATGGCTACACCTTC.